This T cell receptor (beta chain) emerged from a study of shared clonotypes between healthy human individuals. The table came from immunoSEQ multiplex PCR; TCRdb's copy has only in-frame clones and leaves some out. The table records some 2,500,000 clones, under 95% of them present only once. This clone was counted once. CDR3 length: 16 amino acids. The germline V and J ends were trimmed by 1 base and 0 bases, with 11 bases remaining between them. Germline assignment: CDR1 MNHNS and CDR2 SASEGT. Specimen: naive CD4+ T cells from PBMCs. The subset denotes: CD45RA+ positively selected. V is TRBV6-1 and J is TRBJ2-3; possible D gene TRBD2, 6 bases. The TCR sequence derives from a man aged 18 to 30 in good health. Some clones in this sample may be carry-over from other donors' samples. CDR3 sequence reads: CASSEGGGVSTDTQYF. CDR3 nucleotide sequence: TGTGCCAGCAGTGAAGGGGGAGGCGTCAGCACAGATACGCAGTATTTT.